This T cell receptor beta chain is from a study of regulatory and conventional T cells in RAG deficiency. The table came from immunoSEQ multiplex PCR; TCRdb's copy has only in-frame clones and leaves some out. The sample contains some 28,000 clones, about nine tenths of which appear only once. V dropped 3 bases and J dropped 7; count of bases not matched to a gene: 11. The CDR3 contains 16 residues. Per the germline V gene, CDR1 is MNHEY and CDR2 is SMNVEV (reference sequence). Study conclusions and caveats: Compared with controls, unique Treg TCR beta sequences dropped roughly 96-fold in Omenn syndrome and CID/AS. In Omenn syndrome, Treg and Tconv repertoires overlapped >85%.

Blood CD4+ CD25-high CD127-low regulatory T cells supplied the genomic DNA template. In regard to this clone: What it binds is not known.

These sequences were also reported in another study, on regulatory T cells. That report adds: Amplification used 52 TRBV primers and 13 TRBJ primers.

This chain connects TRBV27 to TRBJ2-2, with 7 positions matching TRBD1. Material for sequencing was Tregs sorted from blood. The TCR originated in a human donor in good health. CDR3 DNA sequence: TGTGCCAGCAGTTTCTTAGGGGCGCCAGGGGGCGGGGAGCTGTTTTTT. It yields the protein CASSFLGAPGGGELFF.